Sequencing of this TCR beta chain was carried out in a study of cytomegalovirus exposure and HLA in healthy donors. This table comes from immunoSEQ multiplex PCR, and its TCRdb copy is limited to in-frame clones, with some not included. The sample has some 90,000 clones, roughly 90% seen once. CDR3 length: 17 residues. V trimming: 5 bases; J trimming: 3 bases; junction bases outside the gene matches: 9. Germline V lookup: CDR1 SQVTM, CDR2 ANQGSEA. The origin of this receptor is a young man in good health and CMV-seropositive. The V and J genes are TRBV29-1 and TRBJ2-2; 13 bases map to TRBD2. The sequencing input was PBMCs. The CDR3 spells CSVLGTSGVFDTGELFF. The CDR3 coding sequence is TGCAGCGTTCTTGGGACTAGCGGGGTTTTTGACACCGGGGAGCTGTTTTTT.